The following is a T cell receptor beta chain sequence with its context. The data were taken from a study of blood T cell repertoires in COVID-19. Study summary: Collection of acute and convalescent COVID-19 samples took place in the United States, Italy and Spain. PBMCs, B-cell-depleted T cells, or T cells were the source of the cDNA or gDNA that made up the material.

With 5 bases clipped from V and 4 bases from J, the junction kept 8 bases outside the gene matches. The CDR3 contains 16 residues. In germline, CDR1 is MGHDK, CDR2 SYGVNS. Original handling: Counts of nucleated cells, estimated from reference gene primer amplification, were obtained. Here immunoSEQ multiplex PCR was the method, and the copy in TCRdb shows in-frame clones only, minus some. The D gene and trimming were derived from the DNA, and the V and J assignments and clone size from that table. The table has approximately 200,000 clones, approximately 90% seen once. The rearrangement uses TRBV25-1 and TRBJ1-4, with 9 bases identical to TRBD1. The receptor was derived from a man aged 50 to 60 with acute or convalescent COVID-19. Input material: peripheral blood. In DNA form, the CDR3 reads TGTGCCAGCAGTTCCGTCTTGGGACAGGGTAATGAAAAACTGTTTTTT. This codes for CASSSVLGQGNEKLFF. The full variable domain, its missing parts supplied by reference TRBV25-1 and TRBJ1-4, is EADIYQTPRYLVIGTGKKITLECSQTMGHDKMYWYQQDPGMELHLIHYSYGVNSTEKGDLSSESTVSRIRTEHFPLTLESARPSHTSQYLCASSSVLGQGNEKLFFGSGTQLSVL.